The clone carrying this T cell receptor (beta chain) was counted a few times. The antigen remains unidentified. This sample was taken from a study of tumour-infiltrating T cells in Burkitt lymphoma. Study information: This cohort included all epidemiological subtypes of Burkitt lymphoma. Repertoire clonality predicted overall and progression-free survival. Notes on the study in general: Public clonotypes, several, appeared across numerous Burkitt lymphoma patients.

Sequenced by immunoSEQ multiplex PCR; TCRdb stores in-frame clones only, minus some. The sample has tens of thousands of clones, more than 25% seen once. Deletions cut 4 bases from V and 4 bases from J, with 16 bases between. The germline V gene encodes CDR1 WNHNN and CDR2 SYGVQD (reference sequence). CDR3 size: 15 residues. The sequenced sample consisted of tumor tissue. The TCR comes from a human donor with Burkitt lymphoma. This rearrangement joins TRBV10-1 to TRBJ1-1, with D hard to call. For the CDR3, the DNA is TGCGCCAGCAGTGTGAAGCCGTGGGGAGGCACTGAAGCTTTCTTT. As protein: CASSVKPWGGTEAFF.